What follows are 30 T cell receptor beta chains derived from one specimen sequenced in a study of cytomegalovirus exposure and HLA in healthy donors. The PCR was carried out with 60 Vbeta primers and 13 Jbeta primers. Measured with immunoSEQ multiplex PCR; TCRdb has only the in-frame clones, and not every one. The data show roughly 86,000 clones, with over 60% seen just once and 20% to 25% held by the top ten. Source material: PBMCs. These receptors all stem from a woman aged 45-59 years in good health and CMV-seropositive.

The chain couples TRBV7-3 to TRBJ1-1, with unresolved D. This CDR3 region has 13 residues. Germline-derived CDR1 and CDR2 are SGHTA and FQGTGA. V lost 5 bases and J 5 bases, leaving 12 bases between the germline ends. The CDR3 loop reads CASSPAGLTEAFF. The CDR3 nucleotides are TGTGCCAGCAGCCCGGCAGGCTTAACTGAAGCTTTCTTT.

The CDR3 sequence is CATSLAGMRGTQYF. The CDR3 nucleotides read TGTGCCACCAGTCTAGCGGGTATGCGGGGGACCCAGTACTTC. The rearrangement uses TRBV15 and TRBJ2-5, with TRBD2 matching over 8 bases. After removal of 6 bases from V and 7 bases from J, the junction contained 10 bases not matched to a gene. CDR3 size: 14 residues. The germline gives CDR1 LNHNV, CDR2 YYDKDF (reference sequence).

The chain joins TRBV7-9 to TRBJ2-5, with 10 bases matching TRBD2. The J segment lost 4 bases and the V segment lost 1 base, leaving 3 bases of the junction unmatched. The CDR3 totals 15 residues. Germline V gene data show CDR1 as SEHNR and CDR2 as FQNEAQ (reference sequence). The CDR3 here is CASSLVASGGETQYF. The CDR3 DNA reads as TGTGCCAGCAGCTTAGTAGCTAGCGGGGGAGAGACCCAGTACTTC.

This clone appeared a few times. V is TRBV28 and J is TRBJ1-6; 8 bases match TRBD1. The V gene's germline CDR1 is MDHEN and CDR2 SYDVKM. With V trimmed by 8 bases and J by 7 bases, 7 bases remained unmatched. The CDR3 contains 14 residues. This CDR3 reads CASFADRGNSPLHF. The DNA of the CDR3 is TGTGCCAGCTTCGCCGACAGGGGAAATTCACCCCTCCACTTT.

DNA of the CDR3: TGCAGCGTTGAAGATCGGGCGGGGTTGGGCTACACCTTC. Protein product: CSVEDRAGLGYTF. This chain connects TRBV29-1 to TRBJ1-2, with D unresolved. Germline CDR1 is SQVTM and CDR2 is ANQGSEA. V lost 0 bases and J 8 bases, leaving 13 bases between the germline ends. CDR3 length equals 13 residues.

The genes are TRBV30 and TRBJ2-1; D is uncertain. The CDR3 sequence is 13 residues long. Trimming stripped 0 bases from V and 10 bases from J, with 13 bases between. The V gene's germline CDR1 is GTSNPN and CDR2 SVGIG (reference sequence). CDR3 DNA: TGTGCCTGGAGTGTACAACTGGCTAGGGAGCAGTTCTTC. Amino acid sequence: CAWSVQLAREQFF.

This chain links TRBV18 with TRBJ2-2; 9 bases align to TRBD1. CDR3 length equals 16 residues. Trimming cost V 6 bases and J 4 bases; bases outside gene matches: 9. The germline CDR1 and CDR2 sequences are KGHSH and LQKENI. CDR3: CASSRLGQGSTGELFF. The CDR3, as DNA: TGTGCCAGCTCCCGACTGGGACAGGGAAGCACCGGGGAGCTGTTTTTT. The complete variable domain, with remaining parts taken from reference TRBV18 and TRBJ2-2, reads NAGVMQNPRHLVRRRGQEARLRCSPMKGHSHVYWYRQLPEEGLKFMVYLQKENIIDESGMPKERFSAEFPKEGPSILRIQQVVRGDSAAYFCASSRLGQGSTGELFFGEGSRLTVL.

The chain recombines TRBV28 with TRBJ1-1; D gene unclear. The length of the CDR3 is 12 residues. The V gene's germline CDR1 is MDHEN and CDR2 SYDVKM. Deletions cut 4 bases from V and 8 bases from J, with 11 bases between. The CDR3 spells CASSSQDGEAFF. The CDR3 nucleotides read TGTGCCAGCAGTTCCCAGGATGGGGAAGCTTTCTTT.

This clone was counted only a few times. The rearrangement joins TRBV2 to TRBJ2-3; TRBD2 aligns across 7 bases. Per germline, CDR1 SNHLY and CDR2 FYNNEI. V was clipped by 5 bases and J by 8 bases; unmatched bases: 10. The CDR3 totals 14 residues. CDR3 sequence: CASSRGVVESTQYF. The CDR3 DNA is TGTGCCAGCAGTCGGGGGGTTGTAGAAAGTACGCAGTATTTT.

The chain joins TRBV15 to TRBJ1-6; D is ambiguous. The germline V gene has CDR1 LNHNV and CDR2 YYDKDF (reference sequence). The CDR3 is made up of 16 amino acids. V lost 0 bases, J lost 6 bases, and 12 bases lay in between. CDR3 amino acids: CATSRDPEGTNSPLHF. The DNA for the CDR3 is TGTGCCACCAGCAGAGATCCCGAGGGTACTAATTCACCCCTCCACTTT.

J is TRBJ2-3 and V is TRBV4-2; TRBD2 aligns across 12 bases. CDR1 and CDR2 from the germline V gene are LGHNA and YNFKEQ. Unmatched junction bases numbered 7, after V lost 4 bases and J lost 2 bases. The CDR3 consists of 17 residues. CDR3 sequence reads: CASSPAWTSGNTDTQYF. The CDR3 DNA sequence: TGTGCCAGCAGCCCCGCATGGACTAGCGGGAACACAGATACGCAGTATTTT.

The chain carries TRBV29-1 and TRBJ1-2, with D possibly being TRBD1 (5 bases). The CDR3 is made up of 12 amino acids. Germline V gene lookup returns CDR1 SQVTM and CDR2 ANQGSEA. Trimming removed 3 bases from V and 2 bases from J, with 7 bases in between. The CDR3 sequence is CSVDRVNYGYTF. The CDR3 DNA reads as TGCAGCGTTGACAGGGTGAACTATGGCTACACCTTC.

The chain carries TRBV9 and TRBJ2-5; possibly TRBD2 for D (6 bases). From germline, CDR1 is SGDLS and CDR2 YYNGEE. Trimming stripped 4 bases from V and 2 bases from J, with 21 bases between. The CDR3 is made up of 17 amino acids. The CDR3 coding sequence is TGTGCCAGCAGCCCGAGGCCGGGGTGGGGGGTACAAGAGACCCAGTACTTC. Amino acids: CASSPRPGWGVQETQYF.

Only one count was recorded for this clone. The V call is TRBV7-9, the J call TRBJ1-5; no clear D. Germline CDR1 and CDR2: SEHNR and FQNEAQ (reference sequence). The CDR3 sequence is 14 residues long. V was clipped by 5 bases and J by 2 bases, with 10 bases between them. CDR3 loop: CASSKEEGNQPQHF. DNA of the CDR3: TGTGCCAGCAGCAAGGAGGAGGGCAATCAGCCCCAGCATTTT.

The V call is TRBV28, the J call TRBJ1-5; D ambiguous. V was shortened by 5 bases and J by 7 bases, with 12 bases between the two germline ends. CDR1 is MDHEN, CDR2 SYDVKM, per germline. The CDR3 is made up of 13 amino acids. This CDR3 is CASSPGGWQPQHF. The CDR3 coding sequence is TGTGCCAGCAGTCCAGGAGGGTGGCAGCCCCAGCATTTT. Full variable domain (outside the CDR3, taken from reference TRBV28 and TRBJ1-5): DVKVTQSSRYLVKRTGEKVFLECVQDMDHENMFWYRQDPGLGLRLIYFSYDVKMKEKGDIPEGYSVSREKKERFSLILESASTNQTSMYLCASSPGGWQPQHFGDGTRLSIL.

The rearrangement joins TRBV28 to TRBJ1-5, with D hard to call. V gave up 8 bases and J gave up 6 bases, with 8 bases separating them. This CDR3 has 11 amino acids. Per the germline V gene, CDR1 is MDHEN and CDR2 is SYDVKM. The CDR3 DNA is TGTGCCAGCGGGCCTCCTCAGCCCCAGCATTTT. Its protein product is CASGPPQPQHF.

The chain couples TRBV7-2 to TRBJ1-1; no definite D call. The CDR3 runs 14 residues. With 6 bases removed from V and 12 bases from J, the gap between germline ends came to 23 bases. Germline V gives CDR1 SGHTA, CDR2 FQGNSA. This CDR3 reads CASSSPSDGVRTFF. As DNA, the CDR3 is TGTGCCAGCAGTAGTCCCAGCGACGGGGTTAGAACTTTCTTT.

This clone was counted a few times. The rearrangement uses TRBV9 and TRBJ1-6; perhaps TRBD1 as D (6 bases). The V end lost 0 bases, the J end lost 5 bases, and 12 bases lay between the germline ends. The CDR3 covers 16 residues. Germline lookup yields CDR1 SGDLS and CDR2 YYNGEE. CDR3: CASSVGGTHHNSPLHF. Written as DNA, the CDR3 is TGTGCCAGCAGCGTAGGAGGGACACATCATAATTCACCCCTCCACTTT. Supplemented by reference TRBV9 and TRBJ1-6, the full variable domain reads DSGVTQTPKHLITATGQRVTLRCSPRSGDLSVYWYQQSLDQGLQFLIQYYNGEERAKGNILERFSAQQFPDLHSELNLSSLELGDSALYFCASSVGGTHHNSPLHFGNGTRLTVT.

This chain links TRBV15 with TRBJ2-4; perhaps TRBD2 as D (5 bases). The length of the CDR3 is 15 residues. Germline CDR1 and CDR2: LNHNV and YYDKDF (reference sequence). V was pared by 5 bases and J by 0 bases, with 11 bases between. CDR3 residues: CATSPPGIAKNIQYF. CDR3 nucleotide sequence: TGTGCCACCAGCCCCCCGGGAATAGCCAAAAACATTCAGTACTTC.

The rearrangement uses TRBV28 and TRBJ2-2, with D perhaps matching TRBD2 (5 bases). The V and J ends lost 3 bases and 1 base respectively, with 12 bases between them. Germline CDR1 and CDR2: MDHEN and SYDVKM. The CDR3 runs 16 residues. Here the CDR3 reads CASSFGSVWNTGELFF. The DNA of the CDR3 is TGTGCCAGCAGTTTTGGGAGTGTGTGGAACACCGGGGAGCTGTTTTTT. The variable domain in full, with the rest retrieved from reference TRBV28 and TRBJ2-2, is DVKVTQSSRYLVKRTGEKVFLECVQDMDHENMFWYRQDPGLGLRLIYFSYDVKMKEKGDIPEGYSVSREKKERFSLILESASTNQTSMYLCASSFGSVWNTGELFFGEGSRLTVL.

This chain connects TRBV27 to TRBJ2-1, with D maybe TRBD1 (6 bases). The V gene's germline CDR1 is MNHEY and CDR2 SMNVEV (reference sequence). V lost 2 bases and J 3 bases, leaving 8 bases between the germline ends. This CDR3 contains 14 residues. CDR3 sequence (DNA): TGTGCCAGCAGTTTAGGCAGGGGCTACAATGAGCAGTTCTTC. Its translation is CASSLGRGYNEQFF.

This rearrangement joins TRBV25-1 to TRBJ1-2, with 7 positions matching TRBD1. Per the germline V gene, CDR1 is MGHDK and CDR2 is SYGVNS. Trimming cost V 5 bases and J 4 bases; bases outside gene matches: 10. The CDR3 sequence is 15 residues long. The CDR3 is CASSPQGISIYGYTF. The CDR3 coding sequence is TGTGCCAGCAGTCCACAGGGGATAAGTATCTATGGCTACACCTTC.

This chain joins TRBV2 and TRBJ2-1; TRBD1 might be the D (6 bases). The CDR3 loop spans 13 amino acids. The V end was cut by 6 bases, the J end by 3 bases, with 9 bases between. CDR1 is SNHLY, CDR2 FYNNEI, per germline. The CDR3 loop is CASRDSHYNEQFF. The CDR3, as DNA: TGTGCCAGCAGGGACAGCCACTACAATGAGCAGTTCTTC.

The gene calls are TRBV19 and TRBJ1-4; D unclear. The CDR3 totals 14 residues. In germline, CDR1 is LNHDA, CDR2 SQIVND (reference sequence). Trimming removed 6 bases at V and 5 bases at J, with 13 bases between. The CDR3 loop is CASRFPGSNEKLFF. The CDR3 DNA follows: TGTGCCAGTAGATTTCCAGGCAGCAATGAAAAACTGTTTTTT. The full variable domain, completed using reference TRBV19 and TRBJ1-4, is DGGITQSPKYLFRKEGQNVTLSCEQNLNHDAMYWYRQDPGQGLRLIYYSQIVNDFQKGDIAEGYSVSREKKESFPLTVTSAQKNPTAFYLCASRFPGSNEKLFFGSGTQLSVL.

The CDR3 spells CASSVRTGNGYTF. CDR3 nucleotide sequence: TGTGCCAGCAGCGTCCGGACAGGGAATGGCTACACCTTC. V gene TRBV9 combines with J gene TRBJ1-2; 8 bases fit TRBD1. V lost 2 bases, J lost 6 bases, and 3 bases stayed unmatched. The CDR3 is 13 residues long. CDR1 is SGDLS and CDR2 is YYNGEE in the germline V gene.

The gene calls are TRBV11-3 and TRBJ2-7, with a weak D call TRBD1 (6 bases). Germline V lookup: CDR1 SGHNT, CDR2 YENEEA. The length of the CDR3 is 13 residues. Trimming shortened V by 5 bases and J by 7 bases, and 15 bases separated the two germline ends. CDR3 nucleotides: TGTGCCAGCAGCGTTCGGGACACGACGGAGCAGTACTTC. Its protein is CASSVRDTTEQYF. Complete variable domain (other parts from reference TRBV11-3 and TRBJ2-7): EAGVVQSPRYKIIEKKQPVAFWCNPISGHNTLYWYLQNLGQGPELLIRYENEEAVDDSQLPKDRFSAERLKGVDSTLKIQPAELGDSAVYLCASSVRDTTEQYFGPGTRLTVT.

This clone was found a few times. V and J are TRBV2 and TRBJ1-2, with D unresolved. CDR1 and CDR2 from the germline V gene are SNHLY and FYNNEI. V was clipped by 7 bases and J by 0 bases, with 12 bases between them. CDR3 length: 14 amino acids. The CDR3 here is CASTIRTTNYGYTF. Here the CDR3 DNA reads TGTGCCAGCACCATAAGGACTACTAACTATGGCTACACCTTC.

The CDR3 here is CASSLGRLAEETQYF. CDR3 in DNA: TGTGCCAGCAGCTTAGGGCGACTAGCGGAAGAGACCCAGTACTTC. The chain couples TRBV7-9 to TRBJ2-5, with 9 bases identical to TRBD2. The germline CDR1 and CDR2 sequences are SEHNR and FQNEAQ (reference sequence). CDR3 size: 15 residues. V was clipped by 1 base and J by 3 bases; unmatched bases: 3.

This clone was seen only a few times. The chain links TRBV19 to TRBJ1-5, with D maybe TRBD1 (5 bases). Germline-derived CDR1 and CDR2 are LNHDA and SQIVND (reference sequence). CDR3 length equals 13 residues. Trimming pared 3 bases from V and 6 bases from J, leaving 9 bases between. CDR3 sequence: CASSIQGFQPQHF. The CDR3 nucleotides are TGTGCCAGTAGTATCCAGGGTTTTCAGCCCCAGCATTTT.

The chain links TRBV5-1 to TRBJ2-7; no definite D call. V was shortened by 0 bases and J by 3 bases, with 10 bases between the two germline ends. The germline CDR1 and CDR2 sequences are SGHRS and YFSETQ. This CDR3 contains 14 residues. The CDR3: CASSLDLGVYEQYF. The CDR3, as DNA: TGCGCCAGCAGCTTGGATCTTGGAGTCTACGAGCAGTACTTC.